The clone carrying this TCR beta chain was observed at least ten times. CDR3 length equals 12 residues. The germline CDR1 and CDR2 sequences are PRHDT and FYEKMQ (reference sequence). V was pared by 10 bases and J by 3 bases, with 12 bases between. Clinical symptoms, serum thyroxine, TRAb, thyroid ultrasound and orbital computed tomography formed the basis of diagnosis. These data originate in a study of Graves' ophthalmopathy and Graves' hyperthyroidism. RNA transcripts provided the template for amplifying TCR beta CDR3 regions. HTBI primers were used in a first-round RT-PCR, which preceded a second-round multiplex PCR. TCRdb analysed the multiplex PCR reads with MiXCR anew, one entry per CDR3 protein. The sample shows 620,000 or so distinct CDR3 sequences, around a fifth of them seen only once.

The sequence was obtained from a woman younger than 30 with stable Graves' hyperthyroidism. Some clones in this sample may be carry-over from other donors' samples. The rearrangement links TRBV13 to TRBJ1-2, with a weak D call TRBD1 (5 bases). Sequencing was performed on peripheral blood. The DNA for the CDR3 is TGTGCCATTCAGACAGTAGACTATGGCTACACCTTC. Protein sequence: CAIQTVDYGYTF.